This record covers a single T cell receptor (beta chain). The antigen remains unidentified. Treatment specified: oral pan-JAK inhibitor, 5-10 mg twice daily. Punch biopsies of lesional scalp, plus peripheral blood, were taken from alopecia areata patients. The data derive from a study of CD8+ T cells in alopecia areata. General observations from the study: For baseline CD8+ expansion, any link to response stays uncertain with one nonresponder.

Investigators isolated RNA and reverse transcribed it into cDNA to act as the sequencing template. Assay used: immunoSEQ multiplex PCR; TCRdb lists only in-frame clones, some missing. In the table there are 250,000 to 350,000 clones, 60% of which are singletons. The sample consisted of CD4+ T cells sorted from blood, taken around week 52, from a patient treated with tofacitinib. This receptor was obtained from a human donor with alopecia areata.

CDR3: CAWKSGGRRNQPQHF. CDR3 coding DNA: TGTGCCTGGAAGTCGGGGGGCCGGCGCAATCAGCCCCAGCATTTT. This sequence joins TRBV30 and TRBJ1-5, with D possibly matching TRBD1 (6 bases). Trimming shortened V by 4 bases and J by 2 bases, and 15 bases separated the two germline ends. The CDR3 loop spans 15 amino acids. The germline V gene encodes CDR1 GTSNPN and CDR2 SVGIG (reference sequence).